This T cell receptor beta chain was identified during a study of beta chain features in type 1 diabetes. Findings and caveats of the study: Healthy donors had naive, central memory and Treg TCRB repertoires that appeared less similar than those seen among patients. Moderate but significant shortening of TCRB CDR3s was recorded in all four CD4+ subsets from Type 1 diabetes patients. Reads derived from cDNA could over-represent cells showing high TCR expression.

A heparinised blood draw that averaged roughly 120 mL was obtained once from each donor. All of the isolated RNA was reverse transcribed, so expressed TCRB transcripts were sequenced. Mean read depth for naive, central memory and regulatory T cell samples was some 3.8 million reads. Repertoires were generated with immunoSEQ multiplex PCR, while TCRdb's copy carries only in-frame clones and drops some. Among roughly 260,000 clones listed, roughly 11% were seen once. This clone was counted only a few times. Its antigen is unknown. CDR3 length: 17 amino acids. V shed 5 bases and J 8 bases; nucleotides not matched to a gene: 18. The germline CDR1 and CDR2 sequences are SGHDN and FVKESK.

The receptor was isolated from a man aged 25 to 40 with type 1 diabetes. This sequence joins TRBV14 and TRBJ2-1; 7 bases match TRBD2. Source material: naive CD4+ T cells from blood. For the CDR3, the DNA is TGTGCCAGCAGCACTCGACCGACTAGCAGTACTTCCCATGAGCAGTTCTTC. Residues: CASSTRPTSSTSHEQFF.